The next 25 T cell receptor beta chains were all read from a single sample in a study of sequential checkpoint blockade in melanoma. Treatment: randomized to nivolumab then ipilimumab (arm A) or the reverse (arm B). The method was immunoSEQ multiplex PCR; TCRdb's version includes in-frame clones alone and lacks a portion of them. The table has 2,500 or so clones, 22% seen once. The sequenced sample was tumor tissue (inferred from file names), obtained from a patient given nivolumab and ipilimumab in sequence. The receptors derive from a human donor with melanoma.

The chain carries TRBV5-1 and TRBJ1-5; D unclear. Looked up from germline, CDR1 is SGHRS and CDR2 is YFSETQ. There are 14 residues in the CDR3. V lost 0 bases, J lost 5 bases, and 9 bases lay in between. CDR3 in DNA: TGCGCCAGCAGCTTGGGAGGAGGCTATCAGCCCCAGCATTTT. This encodes CASSLGGGYQPQHF.

This clone was counted only a few times. V gene TRBV6-8 combines with J gene TRBJ1-5; a weak D match, TRBD1 (5 bases). Per germline, CDR1 MNHGY and CDR2 SAAAGT. The length of the CDR3 is 17 residues. V lost 5 bases and J lost 7, with 24 bases in between. The CDR3 bases are TGTGCCAGCAGTGAGGAGAGAGGGGTGGGGGTCAGACAGCCCCAGCATTTT. Translation: CASSEERGVGVRQPQHF.

V and J are TRBV14 and TRBJ2-1, with 13 bases lining up with TRBD2. CDR1 and CDR2 from the germline V gene are SGHDN and FVKESK. Unmatched junction bases numbered 5, after V lost 0 bases and J lost 0 bases. This CDR3 contains 19 residues. CDR3 nucleotides: TGTGCCAGCAGCCAAGAACTAGCGGGAGGGCCCTACTCCTACAATGAGCAGTTCTTC. Translation gives CASSQELAGGPYSYNEQFF.

This clone is labeled as medium-sized (0.01 to 0.1%). The genes are TRBV5-1 and TRBJ2-1, with D tentatively TRBD2 (6 bases). The length of the CDR3 is 15 residues. Trimming removed 4 bases at V and 0 bases at J, with 11 bases between. CDR1 and CDR2 from the germline V gene are SGHRS and YFSETQ. The CDR3 nucleotides are TGCGCCAGCAGCATTAGCGGAAGCTCCTACAATGAGCAGTTCTTC. Amino acid sequence: CASSISGSSYNEQFF.

The rearrangement joins TRBV28 to TRBJ1-3, with 7 positions matching TRBD1. V shed 7 bases, J shed 1 base, and the junction held 4 bases outside the gene matches. The CDR3 loop spans 14 amino acids. CDR1 MDHEN and CDR2 SYDVKM come from the germline V gene. In DNA form, the CDR3 reads TGTGCCAGCACCTACAGGGGATCTGGAAACACCATATATTTT. The encoded protein is CASTYRGSGNTIYF.

This rearrangement joins TRBV15 to TRBJ1-1; the D gene is possibly TRBD1 (5 bases). Per germline, CDR1 LNHNV and CDR2 YYDKDF (reference sequence). The CDR3 is 15 residues long. V shed 1 base and J shed 1 base, with 10 bases lying between them. The chain's CDR3 is CATSRARQKNTEAFF. As DNA, the CDR3 is TGTGCCACCAGCAGAGCGCGACAGAAGAACACTGAAGCTTTCTTT.

Sample share makes this clone medium-sized (0.01 to 0.1%). The chain recombines TRBV4-1 with TRBJ1-2; 9 bases match TRBD1. Germline trimming cut 2 bases from V and 4 bases from J; bases unmatched to any gene: 5. CDR3 size: 15 residues. Germline loops: CDR1 MGHRA, CDR2 YSYEKL. CDR3 bases: TGCGCCAGCAGCCAATCGGACAGGGGTGGCTATGGCTACACCTTC. This sequence encodes CASSQSDRGGYGYTF.

This clone appeared once. The chain uses TRBV19 and TRBJ2-5, with 9 bases lining up with TRBD1. Trimming removed 3 bases from V and 2 bases from J; junction bases left unmatched: 7. Germline-derived CDR1 and CDR2 are LNHDA and SQIVND (reference sequence). This CDR3 spans 16 amino acids. In DNA form, the CDR3 reads TGTGCCAGTAGTATCCCCCCAGACAGGGGGCAAGAGACCCAGTACTTC. This encodes CASSIPPDRGQETQYF.

Within the sample, this clone is medium-sized. In DNA form, the CDR3 reads TGTGCCATCAGTGAGTCAGGGGGCGCTGGAAACACCATATATTTT. As protein: CAISESGGAGNTIYF. This sequence joins TRBV10-3 and TRBJ1-3; 7 nucleotides agree with TRBD1. After removal of 0 bases from V and 2 bases from J, the junction contained 1 base not matched to a gene. The CDR3 spans 15 residues. Germline loops: CDR1 ENHRY, CDR2 SYGVKD.

This clone was seen a handful of times. The J gene is TRBJ1-2, the V gene TRBV11-3; D not certain. This CDR3 region has 14 residues. Germline V gives CDR1 SGHNT, CDR2 YENEEA. The V end was cut by 5 bases, the J end by 8 bases, with 18 bases between. For the CDR3, the DNA is TGTGCCAGCAGCCTCCGGGAACAGAGGGAAGGCTACACCTTC. The encoded protein is CASSLREQREGYTF.

This clone is judged medium-sized. The V gene is TRBV10-3, the J gene TRBJ2-3; no firm D call. The germline V and J ends were trimmed by 2 bases and 2 bases, with 5 bases remaining between them. CDR3 length equals 13 residues. Germline CDR1 is ENHRY and CDR2 is SYGVKD. CDR3 bases: TGTGCCATCAGTGAGACCTACACAGATACGCAGTATTTT. Translating gives CAISETYTDTQYF.

There are many counts of this clone. V gene TRBV11-3 combines with J gene TRBJ2-6; D remains unclear. The CDR3 contains 15 residues. The V gene's germline CDR1 is SGHNT and CDR2 YENEEA. V was trimmed by 4 bases and J by 4 bases, leaving 11 bases between them. The CDR3 DNA reads TGTGCCAGCAGCTGGAACCGCCAGGGGGCCAACGTCCTGACTTTC. Protein: CASSWNRQGANVLTF.

This rearrangement joins TRBV29-1 to TRBJ1-1; D is undetermined. The CDR3 spans 12 residues. V shed 7 bases and J shed 1 base, with 10 bases lying between them. Looked up from germline, CDR1 is SQVTM and CDR2 is ANQGSEA. Here the CDR3 DNA reads TGCAGCGCCCTGAGAGGGAACACTGAAGCTTTCTTT. Its translation: CSALRGNTEAFF.

There are a few counts of this clone. The V call is TRBV28, the J call TRBJ2-3, with D maybe TRBD1 (6 bases). Germline CDR1 is MDHEN and CDR2 is SYDVKM. The CDR3 sequence is 14 residues long. Trimming shortened V by 6 bases and J by 3 bases, and 13 bases separated the two germline ends. The CDR3 protein is CASRNRVGTDTQYF. DNA for the CDR3: TGTGCCAGCAGGAACAGGGTGGGAACAGATACGCAGTATTTT.

This clone has just a few counts. The V call is TRBV14, the J call TRBJ2-5; weak D call: TRBD1 (5 bases). The CDR3 is 16 amino acids. In germline, CDR1 is SGHDN, CDR2 FVKESK. V was clipped by 0 bases and J by 4 bases, with 15 bases between them. CDR3 DNA: TGTGCCAGCAGCCAAGATCAAGCAGGGCCCAGAGAGACCCAGTACTTC. This sequence encodes CASSQDQAGPRETQYF.

This chain joins TRBV29-1 and TRBJ1-2; D not certain. Germline V lookup: CDR1 SQVTM, CDR2 ANQGSEA. Trimming left V 2 bases short and J 7 bases short, with 11 bases between. This CDR3 spans 12 amino acids. This CDR3 is CSVEIPGGGYTF. The CDR3 nucleotides are TGCAGCGTTGAAATTCCTGGTGGTGGCTACACCTTC.

The rearrangement uses TRBV5-1 and TRBJ2-7; possibly TRBD2 for D (6 bases). V gave up 5 bases and J gave up 10 bases, with 22 bases separating them. The CDR3 is made up of 14 amino acids. The V gene's germline CDR1 is SGHRS and CDR2 YFSETQ. Here the CDR3 DNA reads TGCGCCAGCAGACGGTACGAGGGACTCCACCGACAGTACTTC. This gives the protein CASRRYEGLHRQYF.

This clone counts as medium-sized. The V call is TRBV11-3, the J call TRBJ1-1, with D hard to call. The CDR3 has 15 amino acids. Trimming stripped 3 bases from V and 1 base from J, with 12 bases between. CDR1 is SGHNT, CDR2 YENEEA, per germline. The CDR3: CASSFTWAGNTEAFF. In nucleotides, the CDR3 is TGTGCCAGCAGCTTCACCTGGGCAGGGAACACTGAAGCTTTCTTT.

V and J are TRBV6-8 and TRBJ1-2, with D possibly TRBD1 on 6 matching bases. The CDR3 spans 16 residues. The ends were cut back, 8 bases at V and 4 bases at J, with 23 bases in the middle. The V gene's germline CDR1 is MNHGY and CDR2 SAAAGT. In DNA, the CDR3 is TGTGCCAGCGGGCCCGGGCAGGGGAGAAACGGCTATGGCTACACCTTC. This codes for CASGPGQGRNGYGYTF.

The chain carries TRBV9 and TRBJ2-2; no clear D gene. Germline V CDR1 and CDR2: SGDLS, YYNGEE. The CDR3 extends over 12 amino acids. The V gene lost 0 bases and the J gene lost 7 bases, with 4 bases spanning the gap. DNA for the CDR3: TGTGCCAGCAGCGTAGTGAACGGGGAGCTGTTTTTT. Its translation: CASSVVNGELFF.

Comment on this clone: One junction end does not reproduce the germline sequence, and a read error may be involved. V gene TRBV6-8 combines with J gene TRBJ1-5; 9 bases line up with TRBD1. Germline V gene data show CDR1 as MNHGY and CDR2 as SAAAGT. This CDR3 region has 14 residues. DNA for the CDR3: TGTGCCATCAGTACAACAGGGGGCGGACAGCCCCAGCATTTT. Amino acids: CAISTTGGGQPQHF.

This clone was detected only a few times. The chain joins TRBV4-1 to TRBJ2-3; D is possibly TRBD1 (5 bases). The CDR3 has 13 residues. Germline lookup yields CDR1 MGHRA and CDR2 YSYEKL. The V end was cut by 5 bases, the J end by 3 bases, with 9 bases between. The CDR3 loop reads CASSMTATDTQYF. In DNA, the CDR3 is TGCGCCAGCAGCATGACAGCAACAGATACGCAGTATTTT.

This clone was counted only a few times. The chain recombines TRBV6-8 with TRBJ1-5, with D unclear. Germline CDR1 reads MNHGY; CDR2 reads SAAAGT. V was pared by 4 bases and J by 0 bases, with 10 bases between. The CDR3 is 15 residues long. As DNA, the CDR3 is TGTGCCAGCAGTTCGCGTTGGCTTAGCAATCAGCCCCAGCATTTT. Protein sequence: CASSSRWLSNQPQHF.

By frequency in the sample, this clone is medium-sized (0.01 to 0.1%). The V call is TRBV11-3, the J call TRBJ1-4; TRBD1 matches at 10 bases. CDR3 length: 15 residues. V lost 3 bases, J lost 7 bases, and 5 bases stayed unmatched. The germline V gene has CDR1 SGHNT and CDR2 YENEEA. The CDR3 coding sequence is TGTGCCAGCAGCTTGGTGGGGACAGGGGTTGAAAAACTGTTTTTT. Protein sequence: CASSLVGTGVEKLFF.

J is TRBJ2-3 and V is TRBV11-3, with 8 bases lining up with TRBD2. CDR1 SGHNT and CDR2 YENEEA come from the germline V gene. V dropped 5 bases and J dropped 1; count of bases not matched to a gene: 5. CDR3 length: 15 amino acids. The CDR3 bases are TGTGCCAGCAGCAAAAGCGGGGGTGGCACAGATACGCAGTATTTT. Protein sequence: CASSKSGGGTDTQYF.